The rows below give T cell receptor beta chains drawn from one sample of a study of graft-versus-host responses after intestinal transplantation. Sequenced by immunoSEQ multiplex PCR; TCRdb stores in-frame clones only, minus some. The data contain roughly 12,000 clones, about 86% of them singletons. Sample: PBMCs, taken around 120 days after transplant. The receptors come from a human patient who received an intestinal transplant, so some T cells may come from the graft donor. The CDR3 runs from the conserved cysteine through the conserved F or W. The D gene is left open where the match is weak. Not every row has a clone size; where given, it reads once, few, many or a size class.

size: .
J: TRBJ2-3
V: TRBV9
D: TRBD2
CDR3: CASSVGGVDTQYF
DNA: TGTGCCAGCAGCGTTGGGGGGGTAGATACGCAGTATTTT

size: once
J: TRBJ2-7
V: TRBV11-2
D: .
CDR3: CASSLGGRGTGLYEQYF
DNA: TGTGCCAGCAGCTTAGGAGGGAGGGGGACAGGACTTTACGAGCAGTACTTC

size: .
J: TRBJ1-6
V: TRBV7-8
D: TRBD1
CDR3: CASSLANWGTGGDNSPLHF
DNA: TGTGCCAGCAGCTTAGCGAACTGGGGGACAGGGGGCGATAATTCACCCCTCCACTTT

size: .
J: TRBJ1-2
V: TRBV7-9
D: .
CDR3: CASSLQSLRGFFDYTF
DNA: TGTGCCAGCAGCTTACAATCTTTAAGGGGCTTCTTCGACTACACCTTC

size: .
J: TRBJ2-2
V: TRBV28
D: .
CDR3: CASSSINTGELFF
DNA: TGTGCCAGCAGTTCTATAAACACCGGGGAGCTGTTTTTT

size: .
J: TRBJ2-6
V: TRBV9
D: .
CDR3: CASSAQGNTGANVLTF
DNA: TGTGCCAGCAGCGCACAGGGAAATACTGGGGCCAACGTCCTGACTTTC

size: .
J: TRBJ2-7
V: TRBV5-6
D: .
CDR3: CASSSPPAGMYEQYF
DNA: TGTGCCAGCAGCTCCCCCCCGGCAGGGATGTACGAGCAGTACTTC

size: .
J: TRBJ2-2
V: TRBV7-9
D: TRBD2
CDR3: CASSPWGSGTTGELFF
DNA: TGTGCCAGCAGCCCCTGGGGTAGCGGGACCACCGGGGAGCTGTTTTTT

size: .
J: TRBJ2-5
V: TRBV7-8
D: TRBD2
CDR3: CASSPIPMTSGRGRETQYF
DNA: TGTGCCAGCAGCCCAATTCCCATGACTAGCGGGAGAGGGCGGGAGACCCAGTACTTC

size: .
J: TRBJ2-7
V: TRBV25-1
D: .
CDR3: CASSEWGSYEQYF
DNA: TGTGCCAGCAGTGAATGGGGCTCCTACGAGCAGTACTTC

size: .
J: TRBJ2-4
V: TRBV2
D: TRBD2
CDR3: CASSGRTSGRVLAKNIQYF
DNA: TGTGCCAGCAGTGGTCGGACTAGCGGGAGGGTGTTGGCCAAAAACATTCAGTACTTC

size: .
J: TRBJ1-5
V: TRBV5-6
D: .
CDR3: CASQRSGYSNQPQHF
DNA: TGTGCCAGTCAGAGGTCGGGGTATAGCAATCAGCCCCAGCATTTT

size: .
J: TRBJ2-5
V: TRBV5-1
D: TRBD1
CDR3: CASSLDTGTGSRQYF
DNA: TGCGCCAGCAGCTTGGATACCGGGACAGGGTCCCGCCAGTACTTC

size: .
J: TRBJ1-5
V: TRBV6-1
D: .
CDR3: CASMVRQLNQPQHF
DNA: TGTGCCAGCATGGTTCGACAGCTTAATCAGCCCCAGCATTTT

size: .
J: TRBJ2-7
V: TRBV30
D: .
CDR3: CAWKRMDSSSYEQYF
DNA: TGTGCCTGGAAGCGAATGGACTCCTCCTCCTACGAGCAGTACTTC

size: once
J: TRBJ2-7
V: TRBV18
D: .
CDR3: CASSRGSSTYEQYF
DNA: TGTGCCAGCTCACGGGGCTCATCCACCTACGAGCAGTACTTC

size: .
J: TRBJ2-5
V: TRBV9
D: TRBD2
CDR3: CASSVELAGKETQYF
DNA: TGTGCCAGCAGCGTTGAACTAGCGGGGAAAGAGACCCAGTACTTC

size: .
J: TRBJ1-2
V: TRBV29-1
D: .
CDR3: CSVEGGIFTSSGYTF
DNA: TGCAGCGTTGAAGGGGGTATTTTCACTTCTAGTGGCTACACCTTC

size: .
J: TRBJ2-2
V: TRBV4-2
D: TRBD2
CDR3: CASSPGGRTGELFF
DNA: TGTGCCAGCAGCCCGGGAGGGCGCACCGGGGAGCTGTTTTTT

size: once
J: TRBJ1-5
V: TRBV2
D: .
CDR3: CASSEASGWMGENQPQHF
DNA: TGTGCCAGCAGTGAAGCCTCAGGATGGATGGGGGAAAATCAGCCCCAGCATTTT

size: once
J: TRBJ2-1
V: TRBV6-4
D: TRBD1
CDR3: CASSDSGQGFNEQFF
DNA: TGTGCCAGCAGTGACTCCGGACAGGGGTTCAATGAGCAGTTCTTC

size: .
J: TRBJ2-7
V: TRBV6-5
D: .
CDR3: CASSYLQRTYEQYF
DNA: TGTGCCAGCAGTTATTTACAGAGGACTTACGAGCAGTACTTC

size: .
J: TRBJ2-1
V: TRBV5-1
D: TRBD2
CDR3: CASSLNRLAGGGQGNEQFF
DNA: TGCGCCAGCAGCTTGAACAGACTAGCGGGAGGGGGCCAAGGCAATGAGCAGTTCTTC

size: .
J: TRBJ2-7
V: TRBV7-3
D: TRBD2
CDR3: CASSFGSGSDEQYF
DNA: TGTGCCAGCAGCTTCGGTAGCGGGAGCGACGAGCAGTACTTC

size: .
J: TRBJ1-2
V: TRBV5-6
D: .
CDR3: CASSQTGLTNYGYTF
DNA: TGTGCCAGCAGCCAAACAGGCCTTACAAACTATGGCTACACCTTC

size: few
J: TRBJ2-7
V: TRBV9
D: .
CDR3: CASSVTREGLEQYF
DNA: TGTGCCAGCAGCGTAACGAGAGAGGGTCTCGAGCAGTACTTC

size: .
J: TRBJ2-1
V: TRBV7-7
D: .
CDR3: CASSLALREYNEQFF
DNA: TGTGCTAGCAGCTTAGCGCTAAGGGAGTACAATGAGCAGTTCTTC

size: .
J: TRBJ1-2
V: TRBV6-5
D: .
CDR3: CASSSGGNYGYTF
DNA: TGTGCCAGCAGTTCTGGGGGCAACTATGGCTACACCTTC

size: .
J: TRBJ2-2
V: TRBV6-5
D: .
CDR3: CASKVTNTGELFF
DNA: TGTGCCAGCAAGGTGACGAACACCGGGGAGCTGTTTTTT

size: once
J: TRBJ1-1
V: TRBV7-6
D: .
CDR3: CASSRATPPPNTEAFF
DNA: TGTGCCAGCAGCCGGGCCACACCCCCCCCGAACACTGAAGCTTTCTTT

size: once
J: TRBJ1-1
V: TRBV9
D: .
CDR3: CASSVASNGRAEAFF
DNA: TGTGCCAGCAGCGTAGCGTCTAATGGCAGGGCTGAAGCTTTCTTT

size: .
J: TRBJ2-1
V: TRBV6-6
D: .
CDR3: CASSYILYNEQFF
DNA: TGTGCCAGCAGTTACATCCTTTACAATGAGCAGTTCTTC

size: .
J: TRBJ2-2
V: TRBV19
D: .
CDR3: CASSLEGGDTGELFF
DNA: TGTGCCAGTAGCCTTGAGGGCGGGGACACCGGGGAGCTGTTTTTT

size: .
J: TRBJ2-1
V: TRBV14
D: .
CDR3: CASSQSGPNEQFF
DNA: TGTGCCAGCAGCCAATCGGGGCCCAATGAGCAGTTCTTC

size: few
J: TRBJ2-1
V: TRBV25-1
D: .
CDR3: CASSDYGVGGEQFF
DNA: TGTGCCAGCAGTGATTATGGGGTCGGAGGAGAGCAGTTCTTC

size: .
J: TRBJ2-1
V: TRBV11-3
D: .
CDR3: CASSLARTSYNEQFF
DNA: TGTGCCAGCAGCTTAGCTAGAACGTCCTACAATGAGCAGTTCTTC

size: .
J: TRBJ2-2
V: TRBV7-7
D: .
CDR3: CASSLEGWGGELFF
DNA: TGTGCTAGCAGCTTGGAGGGATGGGGCGGGGAGCTGTTTTTT

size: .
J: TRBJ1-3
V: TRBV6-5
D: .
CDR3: CASSYSSGAAGNTIYF
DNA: TGTGCCAGCAGTTACTCGTCGGGGGCTGCTGGAAACACCATATATTTT

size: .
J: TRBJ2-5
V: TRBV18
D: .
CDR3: CASSQGRTTQYF
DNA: TGTGCCAGCTCACAGGGACGGACTACCCAGTACTTC

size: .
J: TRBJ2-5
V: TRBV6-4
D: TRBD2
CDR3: CASSEEAGGQETQYF
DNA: TGTGCCAGCAGCGAGGAGGCGGGGGGACAAGAGACCCAGTACTTC

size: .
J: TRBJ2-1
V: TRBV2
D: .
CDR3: CASSGGTGVYNEQFF
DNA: TGTGCCAGCAGTGGCGGGACTGGTGTTTACAATGAGCAGTTCTTC

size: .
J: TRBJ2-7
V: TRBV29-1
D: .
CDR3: CSVVVGSNYEQYF
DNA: TGCAGCGTTGTGGTAGGAAGTAACTACGAGCAGTACTTC

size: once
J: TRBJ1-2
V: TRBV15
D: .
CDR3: CATSLDGSYGYTF
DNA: TGTGCCACCAGCCTGGACGGATCCTATGGCTACACCTTC

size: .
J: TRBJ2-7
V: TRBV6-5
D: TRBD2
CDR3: CASSQTRGEDEQYF
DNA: TGTGCCAGCAGCCAAACCCGGGGGGAGGACGAGCAGTACTTC

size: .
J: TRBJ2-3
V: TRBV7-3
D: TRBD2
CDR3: CASSLAVPGLAGADTQYF
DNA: TGTGCCAGCAGCTTAGCGGTCCCGGGACTAGCGGGAGCAGATACGCAGTATTTT

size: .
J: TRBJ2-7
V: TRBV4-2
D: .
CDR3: CASSQDYGDGSYEQYF
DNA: TGTGCCAGCAGCCAAGATTACGGGGACGGGTCCTACGAGCAGTACTTC

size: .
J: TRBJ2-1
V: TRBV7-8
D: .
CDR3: CASSIGTQHNEQFF
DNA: TGTGCCAGCAGCATCGGGACTCAGCACAATGAGCAGTTCTTC

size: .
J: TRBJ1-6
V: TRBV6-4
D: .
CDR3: CASSDEGGRSPLHF
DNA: TGTGCCAGCAGTGACGAGGGGGGGCGGTCACCCCTCCACTTT

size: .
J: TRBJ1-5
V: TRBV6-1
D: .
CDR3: CASSEEPGGAQPQHF
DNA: TGTGCCAGCAGTGAAGAGCCGGGGGGCGCTCAGCCCCAGCATTTT

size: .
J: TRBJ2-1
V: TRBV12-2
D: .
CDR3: CASRFCGGSLYFGGINEQFF
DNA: TGTGCAAGTCGCTTTTGCGGCGGGAGTCTTTATTTCGGGGGAATCAATGAGCAGTTCTTC

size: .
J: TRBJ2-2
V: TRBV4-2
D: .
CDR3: CASSQDGQNTGELFF
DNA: TGTGCCAGCAGCCAAGATGGACAGAACACCGGGGAGCTGTTTTTT

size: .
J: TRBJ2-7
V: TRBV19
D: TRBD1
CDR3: CASSAGTGAYEQYF
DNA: TGTGCCAGTAGTGCTGGGACAGGGGCCTACGAGCAGTACTTC

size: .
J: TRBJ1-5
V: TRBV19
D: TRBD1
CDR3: CASSLAGTGFNQPQHF
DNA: TGTGCCAGTAGTTTAGCCGGGACAGGGTTCAATCAGCCCCAGCATTTT

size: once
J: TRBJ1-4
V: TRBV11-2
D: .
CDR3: CASTRGQMNEKLFF
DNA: TGTGCCAGCACCAGAGGACAGATGAATGAAAAACTGTTTTTT